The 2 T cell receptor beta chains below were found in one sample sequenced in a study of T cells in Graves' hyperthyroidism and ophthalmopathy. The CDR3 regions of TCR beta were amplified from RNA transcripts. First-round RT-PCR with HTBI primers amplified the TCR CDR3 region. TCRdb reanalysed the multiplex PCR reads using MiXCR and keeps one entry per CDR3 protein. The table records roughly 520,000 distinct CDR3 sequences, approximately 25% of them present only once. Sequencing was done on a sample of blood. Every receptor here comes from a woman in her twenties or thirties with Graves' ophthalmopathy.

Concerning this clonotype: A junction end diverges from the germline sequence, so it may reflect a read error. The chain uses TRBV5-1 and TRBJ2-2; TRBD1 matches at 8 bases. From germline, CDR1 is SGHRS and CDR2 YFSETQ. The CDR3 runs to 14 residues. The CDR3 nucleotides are TGCGCCAGCAGCCTCAGACAGGGGTCCGGGGAGCTGTGTTTT. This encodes CASSLRQGSGELCF.

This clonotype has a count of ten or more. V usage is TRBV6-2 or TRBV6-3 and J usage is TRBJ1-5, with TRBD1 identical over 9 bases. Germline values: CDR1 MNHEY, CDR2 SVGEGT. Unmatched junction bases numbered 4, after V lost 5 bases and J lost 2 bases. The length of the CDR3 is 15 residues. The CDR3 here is CASSHRTGGNQPQHF. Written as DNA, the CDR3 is TGTGCCAGCAGTCACCGGACAGGGGGCAATCAGCCCCAGCATTTT.